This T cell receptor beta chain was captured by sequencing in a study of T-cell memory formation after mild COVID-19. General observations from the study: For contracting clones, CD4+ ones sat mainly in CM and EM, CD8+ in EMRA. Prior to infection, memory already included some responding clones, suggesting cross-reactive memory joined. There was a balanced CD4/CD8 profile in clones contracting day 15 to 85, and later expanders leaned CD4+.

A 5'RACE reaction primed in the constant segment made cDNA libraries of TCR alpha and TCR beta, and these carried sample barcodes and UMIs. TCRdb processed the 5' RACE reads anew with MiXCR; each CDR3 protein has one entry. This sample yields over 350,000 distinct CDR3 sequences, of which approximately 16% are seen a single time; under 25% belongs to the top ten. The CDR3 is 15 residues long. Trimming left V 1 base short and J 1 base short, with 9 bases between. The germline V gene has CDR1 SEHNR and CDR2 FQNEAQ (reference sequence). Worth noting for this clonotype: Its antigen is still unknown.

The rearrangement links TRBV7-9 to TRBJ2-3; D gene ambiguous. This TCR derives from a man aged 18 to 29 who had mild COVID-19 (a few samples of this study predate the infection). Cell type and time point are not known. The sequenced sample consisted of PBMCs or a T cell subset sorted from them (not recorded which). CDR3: CASSLGPGRTDTQYF. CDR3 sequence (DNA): TGTGCCAGCAGCTTAGGTCCGGGTCGCACAGATACGCAGTATTTT.